Below are 30 T cell receptor beta chains sequenced from a single sample in a study of blood T cell repertoires in COVID-19. Some clones are missing from TCRdb's copy, which holds only in-frame ones; the method was immunoSEQ multiplex PCR. The data show about 260,000 clones, with roughly nine tenths seen just once and about 9.2% held by the top ten. What was sequenced was peripheral blood. Every receptor here comes from a man aged 40-49 years who had recovered from COVID-19.

This clone was found once. The CDR3 is CASSLAHRVKTDTQYF. CDR3 nucleotide sequence: TGTGCCAGCAGCTTAGCGCACAGGGTGAAAACAGATACGCAGTATTTT. The chain carries TRBV7-8 and TRBJ2-3, with D perhaps matching TRBD1 (6 bases). The CDR3 length is 16 residues. V was shortened by 0 bases and J by 3 bases, with 13 bases between the two germline ends. Looked up from germline, CDR1 is SGHVS and CDR2 is FQNEAQ.

The chain uses TRBV12-5 and TRBJ2-7, with a possible D match to TRBD2 (6 bases). The CDR3 loop spans 17 amino acids. CDR1 is LGHNT, CDR2 FRNRAP, per germline. The V end lost 8 bases, the J end lost 0 bases, and 23 bases lay between the germline ends. DNA for the CDR3: TGTGCTAGTAGCCCCGCCAGGGACTCCATCTACTCCTACGAGCAGTACTTC. Translation: CASSPARDSIYSYEQYF.

This chain joins TRBV27 and TRBJ2-3, with D maybe TRBD2 (5 bases). Trimming took 2 bases from V and 9 from J, leaving 9 bases between them. CDR1 and CDR2 from the germline V gene are MNHEY and SMNVEV (reference sequence). The CDR3 totals 12 residues. CDR3 sequence reads: CASSLSGLTQYF. The CDR3 nucleotides read TGTGCCAGCAGTTTAAGCGGCTTAACGCAGTATTTT.

This clone was detected only a few times. The chain carries TRBV19 and TRBJ1-5; a weak D match, TRBD1 (5 bases). The CDR3 covers 17 residues. V was trimmed by 7 bases and J by 1 base, leaving 20 bases between them. Germline CDR1 reads LNHDA; CDR2 reads SQIVND (reference sequence). CDR3 amino acids: CASTKGSGRDSNQPQHF. The CDR3 DNA follows: TGTGCCAGTACAAAAGGTTCCGGGCGGGACAGCAATCAGCCCCAGCATTTT.

CDR3 bases: TGTGCCAGCAGTCCCCCCATAGGGGCTAACTATGGCTACACCTTC. Translating gives CASSPPIGANYGYTF. The V gene is TRBV6-5, the J gene TRBJ1-2; possibly TRBD1 for D (5 bases). Trimming stripped 5 bases from V and 0 bases from J, with 13 bases between. Germline V gene lookup returns CDR1 MNHEY and CDR2 SVGAGI. The CDR3 has 15 amino acids.

The V and J genes are TRBV27 and TRBJ2-1; D not resolved. The CDR3 extends over 15 amino acids. CDR1 and CDR2 from the germline V gene are MNHEY and SMNVEV (reference sequence). Trimming stripped 2 bases from V and 0 bases from J, with 8 bases between. The CDR3 DNA is TGTGCCAGCAGTTTAACGCGGAGCTCCTACAATGAGCAGTTCTTC. Amino acids: CASSLTRSSYNEQFF.

This clone was seen only a few times. V usage is TRBV5-1 and J usage is TRBJ2-7; 9 nucleotides match TRBD2. Germline V gene sequence: CDR1 SGHRS, CDR2 YFSETQ. V was pared by 3 bases and J by 4 bases, with 11 bases of the junction left unmatched. The CDR3 is made up of 16 amino acids. The CDR3 loop reads CASSSNSGSIAYEQYF. The CDR3 bases are TGCGCCAGCAGCTCAAATAGCGGGAGTATCGCGTACGAGCAGTACTTC.

This clone appeared a few times. The chain uses TRBV9 and TRBJ1-6; 7 positions match TRBD1. The V gene end was trimmed by 4 bases and the J gene end by 7 bases; junction bases not matched to a gene: 5. Germline V gene sequence: CDR1 SGDLS, CDR2 YYNGEE. The CDR3 is 14 amino acids. DNA for the CDR3: TGTGCCAGCAGCCCCTCAGGGGGGAATTCACCCCTCCACTTT. Its translation: CASSPSGGNSPLHF.

V and J are TRBV29-1 and TRBJ2-6; D might be TRBD1 (5 bases). This CDR3 spans 16 amino acids. Trimming cost V 5 bases and J 1 base, with 15 bases left between them. Germline assignment: CDR1 SQVTM and CDR2 ANQGSEA. As DNA, the CDR3 is TGCAGCGTTAGACAGAGGAAGTCATCTGGGGCCAACGTCCTGACTTTC. Translating gives CSVRQRKSSGANVLTF. Complete variable domain (other parts from reference TRBV29-1 and TRBJ2-6): SAVISQKPSRDICQRGTSLTIQCQVDSQVTMMFWYRQQPGQSLTLIATANQGSEATYESGFVIDKFPISRPNLTFSTLTVSNMSPEDSSIYLCSVRQRKSSGANVLTFGAGSRLTVL.

The chain combines TRBV6-2 or TRBV6-3 with TRBJ1-5, with D uncertain. The CDR3 is 15 residues long. Germline V gene sequence: CDR1 MNHEY, CDR2 SVGEGT. Trimming stripped 4 bases from V and 4 bases from J, with 14 bases between. CDR3 DNA: TGTGCCAGCAGTTTCACGACGAGGGAGAATCAGCCCCAGCATTTT. Translated: CASSFTTRENQPQHF.

This clone was seen just once. The chain recombines TRBV9 with TRBJ2-3, with 9 nucleotides matching TRBD1. Germline values: CDR1 SGDLS, CDR2 YYNGEE. V was pared by 3 bases and J by 3 bases, with 14 bases of the junction left unmatched. This CDR3 region has 18 residues. The CDR3 loop reads CASSGRPGQGLRTDTQYF. CDR3 coding DNA: TGTGCCAGCAGCGGGCGACCGGGACAGGGTCTCCGAACAGATACGCAGTATTTT.

The rearrangement uses TRBV27 and TRBJ1-5; 9 nucleotides align to TRBD1. This CDR3 has 15 amino acids. CDR1 is MNHEY and CDR2 is SMNVEV in the germline V gene (reference sequence). The V segment lost 3 bases and the J segment 6 bases; nucleotides outside the gene matches: 6. The CDR3 sequence is CASSFWGQGPQPQHF. The CDR3 bases are TGTGCCAGCAGTTTTTGGGGACAGGGCCCTCAGCCCCAGCATTTT.

This chain uses TRBV5-1 with TRBJ2-5; 11 bases map to TRBD2. V gave up 1 base and J gave up 2 bases; unmatched junction bases: 1. This CDR3 has 15 amino acids. Per the germline V gene, CDR1 is SGHRS and CDR2 is YFSETQ. CDR3 in amino acids: CASSLTSGSQETQYF. In DNA form, the CDR3 reads TGCGCCAGCAGCTTGACTAGCGGGAGTCAAGAGACCCAGTACTTC.

The V and J genes are TRBV4-3 and TRBJ2-7; tentative D call: TRBD1 (5 bases). This CDR3 is 17 amino acids long. The V gene's germline CDR1 is LGHNA and CDR2 YSLEER. V was clipped by 2 bases and J by 2 bases, with 19 bases between them. This CDR3 reads CASSQQSLQDPPYEQYF. CDR3 coding DNA: TGCGCCAGCAGCCAACAATCGCTACAGGACCCCCCCTACGAGCAGTACTTC.

V is TRBV6-2 or TRBV6-3 and J is TRBJ2-1; tentative D call: TRBD1 (6 bases). V dropped 2 bases and J dropped 0 bases, with 17 bases sitting between them. This CDR3 comprises 18 residues. Germline CDR1 is MNHEY and CDR2 is SVGEGT. CDR3 nucleotide sequence: TGTGCCAGCAGTTACCTATCTAATACAGGGTTCTCCTACAATGAGCAGTTCTTC. It translates to CASSYLSNTGFSYNEQFF.

The chain has TRBV7-6 and TRBJ1-3; tentative D call: TRBD1 (5 bases). There are 16 residues in the CDR3. V lost 0 bases and J lost 2, with 11 bases in between. Per the germline V gene, CDR1 is SGHVS and CDR2 is FNYEAQ. In DNA, the CDR3 is TGTGCCAGCAGCTTAGCGTTGGTAGGGGCTGGAAACACCATATATTTT. Translation: CASSLALVGAGNTIYF.

The rearrangement links TRBV6-5 to TRBJ1-5; D is ambiguous. Trimming took 4 bases from V and 1 from J, leaving 5 bases between them. Looked up from germline, CDR1 is MNHEY and CDR2 is SVGAGI. The CDR3 has 13 amino acids. The CDR3 region has the DNA TGTGCCAGCAGTTTGGGCAGCAATCAGCCCCAGCATTTT. This codes for CASSLGSNQPQHF.

V usage is TRBV3-1 (or the pseudogene TRBV3-2) and J usage is TRBJ2-1, with 7 bases identical to TRBD2. Germline-derived CDR1 and CDR2 are LGHDT and YNNKEL (reference sequence). Germline trimming cut 2 bases from V and 2 bases from J; bases unmatched to any gene: 6. This CDR3 has 16 amino acids. The CDR3 protein is CASSQLSGAPYNEQFF. The CDR3 nucleotides are TGTGCCAGCAGCCAACTAAGCGGGGCCCCCTACAATGAGCAGTTCTTC.

The genes are TRBV24-1 and TRBJ2-1; D not certain. CDR1 KGHDR and CDR2 SFDVKD come from the germline V gene. V was clipped by 6 bases and J by 3 bases, with 11 bases between them. The length of the CDR3 is 14 residues. The CDR3 DNA follows: TGTGCCACCAGTTCAGGTTTCAGCTACAATGAGCAGTTCTTC. Protein product: CATSSGFSYNEQFF.

The chain joins TRBV7-9 to TRBJ2-2, with D unclear. V shed 5 bases and J shed 1 base, with 14 bases lying between them. The CDR3 is 16 amino acids. Germline V CDR1 and CDR2: SEHNR, FQNEAQ (reference sequence). The CDR3 here is CASSVRLAQNTGELFF. The CDR3 region has the DNA TGTGCCAGCAGCGTACGACTTGCCCAGAACACCGGGGAGCTGTTTTTT.

This chain uses TRBV3-1 (or the pseudogene TRBV3-2) with TRBJ1-2; D may be TRBD1 (5 bases). This CDR3 is built from 14 residues. Germline CDR1 reads LGHDT; CDR2 reads YNNKEL (reference sequence). V was trimmed by 4 bases and J by 9 bases, leaving 18 bases between them. DNA of the CDR3: TGTGCCAGCAGCCGAGACCCGGGACTGGGGAGCTACACCTTC. Its protein is CASSRDPGLGSYTF.

Details on this clone: The identical CDR3 is also encoded by other nucleotide sequences in the sample. The chain couples TRBV7-8 to TRBJ2-3; TRBD1 matches 8 bases. CDR1 is SGHVS, CDR2 FQNEAQ, per germline. CDR3 length: 15 amino acids. With V trimmed by 5 bases and J by 0 bases, 4 bases remained unmatched. This CDR3 is CASSLGQGSTDTQYF. CDR3 in DNA: TGTGCCAGCAGCCTCGGACAGGGAAGCACAGATACGCAGTATTTT.

This clone was found a few times. V usage is TRBV25-1 and J usage is TRBJ2-3; no reliable D call. V lost 7 bases, J lost 6 bases, and 5 bases lay in between. Germline CDR1 is MGHDK and CDR2 is SYGVNS. The CDR3 is 10 residues long. CDR3 region: CASISDTQYF. The CDR3 nucleotides are TGTGCCAGCATATCTGATACGCAGTATTTT.

V gene TRBV9 combines with J gene TRBJ1-1; maybe TRBD1 (5 bases). This CDR3 is 15 amino acids long. Germline V gene data show CDR1 as SGDLS and CDR2 as YYNGEE. Trimming took 0 bases from V and 0 from J, leaving 9 bases between them. The chain's CDR3 is CASSVAGGLNTEAFF. The CDR3 nucleotides read TGTGCCAGCAGCGTAGCGGGGGGTCTGAACACTGAAGCTTTCTTT.

The chain links TRBV18 to TRBJ1-5; D remains ambiguous. CDR1 KGHSH and CDR2 LQKENI come from the germline V gene. The CDR3 has 14 amino acids. V was pared by 5 bases and J by 9 bases, with 17 bases between. The CDR3 sequence is CASSEEEREGPQHF. The CDR3, as DNA: TGTGCCAGCTCAGAGGAAGAGAGGGAGGGGCCCCAGCATTTT.

This chain uses TRBV18 with TRBJ1-2, with D maybe TRBD1 (5 bases). From germline, CDR1 is KGHSH and CDR2 LQKENI. Between the trimmed V and J ends, which lost 3 bases and 7 bases, there was a span of 15 bases. The CDR3 is 14 residues long. The CDR3: CASSPGGGGPGYTF. CDR3 DNA: TGTGCCAGCTCACCCGGCGGCGGGGGTCCTGGCTACACCTTC.

This clone was detected only a few times. The V gene is TRBV2, the J gene TRBJ2-2; maybe TRBD2 (5 bases). The V and J ends lost 6 bases and 6 bases respectively, with 14 bases between them. Germline-derived CDR1 and CDR2 are SNHLY and FYNNEI. The CDR3 is 14 residues long. The CDR3 DNA is TGTGCCAGCAGCAGTTCGGACGGGGCCGGGGAGCTGTTTTTT. Its translation: CASSSSDGAGELFF. The full variable domain, with the rest looked up from reference TRBV2 and TRBJ2-2, is EPEVTQTPSHQVTQMGQEVILRCVPISNHLYFYWYRQILGQKVEFLVSFYNNEISEKSEIFDDQFSVERPDGSNFTLKIRSTKLEDSAMYFCASSSSDGAGELFFGEGSRLTVL.

The V gene is TRBV10-3, the J gene TRBJ2-2, with TRBD2 matching over 7 bases. The germline V gene has CDR1 ENHRY and CDR2 SYGVKD. V lost 0 bases, J lost 4 bases, and 2 bases stayed unmatched. CDR3 length equals 15 residues. This CDR3 reads CAISESIAGTGELFF. DNA of the CDR3: TGTGCCATCAGTGAGTCAATAGCGGGCACCGGGGAGCTGTTTTTT.

The rearrangement links TRBV4-1 to TRBJ2-2; D is perhaps TRBD2 (5 bases). CDR3 size: 15 residues. CDR1 and CDR2 from the germline V gene are MGHRA and YSYEKL. The V gene lost 8 bases and the J gene lost 7 bases, with 20 bases spanning the gap. The CDR3 DNA reads TGCGCCAGCCCCCAAGCGGTTGAGTATGGCGGGGAGCTGTTTTTT. This gives the protein CASPQAVEYGGELFF.

The sample holds a few counts of this clone. The rearrangement joins TRBV9 to TRBJ1-1; D perhaps matches TRBD1 (5 bases). Trimming took 0 bases from V and 4 from J, leaving 28 bases between them. The V gene's germline CDR1 is SGDLS and CDR2 YYNGEE. CDR3 length: 20 amino acids. DNA for the CDR3: TGTGCCAGCAGCGTAGGTGCTCCCTCGAGTTTACGCCGGAGGGGCACTGAAGCTTTCTTT. It translates to CASSVGAPSSLRRRGTEAFF.